These T cell receptor beta chains were read from a single sample in a study of blood T cell repertoires in COVID-19. Clones were read by immunoSEQ multiplex PCR, and TCRdb kept only the in-frame ones, dropping some. The table lists roughly 160,000 clones, 75% to 90% of them singletons. The specimen was PBMCs or T cells enriched from blood (not recorded which). These receptors were obtained from a woman in her fifties or sixties who had recovered from COVID-19. The CDR3 runs from the conserved cysteine through the conserved F or W. The D gene is left open where the match is weak. Clone sizes are given selectively: once, few, many, or a class where the clone is expanded.

>TRBJ1-1|.|TRBV5-1|once
TGCGCCAGCAGCTGGGACATCGCGAACACTGAAGCTTTCTTT
CASSWDIANTEAFF
>TRBJ2-5|.|TRBV27|.
TGTGCCAGCAGTTCGTGGACCCAGGGGACCCAGTACTTC
CASSSWTQGTQYF
>TRBJ2-1|TRBD2|TRBV9|.
TGTGCCAGCAGCGTCGGCGGGAGTACCAACTATGAGCAGTTCTTC
CASSVGGSTNYEQFF
>TRBJ1-1|.|TRBV27|.
TGTGCCAGCAGACGGGGTATGAACACTGAAGCTTTCTTT
CASRRGMNTEAFF
>TRBJ2-7|TRBD1|TRBV27|few
TGTGCCAGCAGTCTAACCGGGACAGGGTTCTGGGAGCAGTACTTC
CASSLTGTGFWEQYF
>TRBJ2-1|TRBD2|TRBV4-1|.
TGCGCCAGCAGCCTCTATAGCGGGGGCCGCCCGAGCTCCTACAATGAGCAGTTCTTC
CASSLYSGGRPSSYNEQFF
>TRBJ2-3|TRBD2|TRBV13|.
TGTGCCAGCAGCTTATCCCGACTAGCGGAGAGCACAGATACGCAGTATTTT
CASSLSRLAESTDTQYF
>TRBJ2-2|.|TRBV6-2/TRBV6-3|.
TGTGCCAGCAGTTATGTTACAGGTGTAACCGGGGAGCTGTTTTTT
CASSYVTGVTGELFF
>TRBJ2-7|TRBD1|TRBV7-2|.
TGTGCCAGCAGCTTACCGGGACAGGGGGCTTACGAGCAGTACTTC
CASSLPGQGAYEQYF
>TRBJ2-7|TRBD1|TRBV25-1|.
TGTGCCAGCAACGGACAGGGTGGCGAGCAGTACTTC
CASNGQGGEQYF
>TRBJ2-2|TRBD2|TRBV11-3|.
TGTGCCAGCAGCCTTAGCGGGAGGGACACCGGGGAGCTGTTTTTT
CASSLSGRDTGELFF
>TRBJ2-3|TRBD1|TRBV5-1|.
TGCGCCAGCTTTAGGACAGGGTCGGGCACAGATACGCAGTATTTT
CASFRTGSGTDTQYF
>TRBJ2-5|TRBD2|TRBV4-2|.
TGTGCCAGCAGCCAAGATCCCGGACTAGTCCAAGAGACCCAGTACTTC
CASSQDPGLVQETQYF
>TRBJ2-7|.|TRBV6-1|.
TGTGCCAGCAGTGAATACAGGGCCTCTTTGGAGCAGTACTTC
CASSEYRASLEQYF
>TRBJ2-1|.|TRBV7-9|.
TGTGCCAGCAGCTTAGCTCTTAGTGAGCAGTTCTTC
CASSLALSEQFF
>TRBJ1-4|TRBD1|TRBV2|.
TGTGCCAGCAGTGAAAAAAATAAATTGGGGACAGGGAAAGAAAAACTGTTTTTT
CASSEKNKLGTGKEKLFF
>TRBJ1-5|.|TRBV7-2|.
TGTGCCAGCAGCCGGACGGCGGGCGACCGTAATCAGCCCCAGCATTTT
CASSRTAGDRNQPQHF
>TRBJ2-6|.|TRBV9|.
TGTGCCAGCAGCGTAGAAGGGAAGAGGGCTGGGGCCAACGTCCTGACTTTC
CASSVEGKRAGANVLTF
>TRBJ1-2|.|TRBV28|.
TGTGCCAGCAGTTTCCAGACCGAGGTCTATGGCTACACCTTC
CASSFQTEVYGYTF
>TRBJ1-6|.|TRBV9|.
TGTGCCAGCAGTGCCGGGTTGAATAATTCACCCCTCCACTTT
CASSAGLNNSPLHF
>TRBJ1-2|.|TRBV5-4|.
TGTGCCAGCAGCTCTGGAGTTATCTATGGCTACACCTTC
CASSSGVIYGYTF
>TRBJ2-3|.|TRBV5-1|.
TGCGCCAGCAGCCCAGAAGGACACCGAACAGATACGCAGTATTTT
CASSPEGHRTDTQYF
>TRBJ2-7|.|TRBV7-9|.
TGTGCCAGCAGCCTCCCGCGCCAGGGGAGCTACGAGCAGTACTTC
CASSLPRQGSYEQYF
>TRBJ2-1|.|TRBV12-2|few
TGTGCAAGTCGCCCAAGACTAGCGATCTCCTACAATGAGCAGTTCTTC
CASRPRLAISYNEQFF
>TRBJ1-4|.|TRBV12-3/TRBV12-4|.
TGTGCCAGCAGGATTACAGGGATTGAAAAACTGTTTTTT
CASRITGIEKLFF
>TRBJ2-1|TRBD2|TRBV4-2|once
TGTGCCAGCAGCCAAGATCCAGCGGGGGGGCCCAATGAGCAGTTCTTC
CASSQDPAGGPNEQFF